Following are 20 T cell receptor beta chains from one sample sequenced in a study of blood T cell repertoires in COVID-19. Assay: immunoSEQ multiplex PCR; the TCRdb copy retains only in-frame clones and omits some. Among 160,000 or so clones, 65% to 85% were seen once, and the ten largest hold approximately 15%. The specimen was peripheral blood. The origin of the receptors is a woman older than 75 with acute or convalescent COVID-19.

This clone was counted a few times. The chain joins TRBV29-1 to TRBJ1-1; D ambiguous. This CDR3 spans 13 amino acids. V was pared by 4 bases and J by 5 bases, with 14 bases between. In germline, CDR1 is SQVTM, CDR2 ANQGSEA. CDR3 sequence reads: CSVGEGVGTEAFF. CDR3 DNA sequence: TGCAGCGTTGGGGAGGGAGTGGGGACTGAAGCTTTCTTT.

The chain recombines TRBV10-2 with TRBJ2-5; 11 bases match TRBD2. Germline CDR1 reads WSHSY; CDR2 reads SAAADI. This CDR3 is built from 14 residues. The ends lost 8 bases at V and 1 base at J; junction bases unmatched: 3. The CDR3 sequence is CASGTSGLQETQYF. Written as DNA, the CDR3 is TGCGCCAGCGGGACTAGCGGACTCCAAGAGACCCAGTACTTC.

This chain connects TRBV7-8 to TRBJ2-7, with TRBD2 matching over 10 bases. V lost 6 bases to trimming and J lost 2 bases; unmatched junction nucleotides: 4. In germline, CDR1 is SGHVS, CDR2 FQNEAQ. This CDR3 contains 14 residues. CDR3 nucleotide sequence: TGTGCCAGCAGGGAGCGGGAGGGCCCCTACGAGCAGTACTTC. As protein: CASREREGPYEQYF. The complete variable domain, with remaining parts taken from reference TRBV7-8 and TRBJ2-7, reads GAGVSQSPRYKVAKRGQDVALRCDPISGHVSLFWYQQALGQGPEFLTYFQNEAQLDKSGLPSDRFFAERPEGSVSTLKIQRTQQEDSAVYLCASREREGPYEQYFGPGTRLTVT.

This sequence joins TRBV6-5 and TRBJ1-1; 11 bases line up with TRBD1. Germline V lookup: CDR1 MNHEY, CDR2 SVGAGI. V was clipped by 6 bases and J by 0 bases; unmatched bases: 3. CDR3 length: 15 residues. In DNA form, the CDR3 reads TGTGCCAGCAGAGGACAGGGGGCGTTGAACACTGAAGCTTTCTTT. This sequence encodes CASRGQGALNTEAFF.

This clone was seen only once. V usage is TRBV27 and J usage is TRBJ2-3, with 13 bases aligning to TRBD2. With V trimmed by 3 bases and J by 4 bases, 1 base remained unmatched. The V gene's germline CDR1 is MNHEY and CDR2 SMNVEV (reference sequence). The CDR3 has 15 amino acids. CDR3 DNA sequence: TGTGCCAGCAGTTTTGGACTAGCGGGGGCAGATACGCAGTATTTT. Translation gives CASSFGLAGADTQYF.

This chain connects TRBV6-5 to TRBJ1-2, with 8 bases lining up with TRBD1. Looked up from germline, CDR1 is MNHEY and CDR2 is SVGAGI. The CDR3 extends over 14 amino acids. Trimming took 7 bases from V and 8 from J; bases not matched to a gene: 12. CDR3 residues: CASKRTGQGRGYTF. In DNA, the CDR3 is TGTGCCAGCAAAAGAACCGGACAGGGACGGGGCTACACCTTC.

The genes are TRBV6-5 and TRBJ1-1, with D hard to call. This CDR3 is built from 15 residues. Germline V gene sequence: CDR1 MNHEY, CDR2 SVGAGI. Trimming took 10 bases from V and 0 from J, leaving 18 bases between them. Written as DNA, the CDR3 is TGTGCCATGCATGACAAGACTACCTTGAACACTGAAGCTTTCTTT. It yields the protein CAMHDKTTLNTEAFF.

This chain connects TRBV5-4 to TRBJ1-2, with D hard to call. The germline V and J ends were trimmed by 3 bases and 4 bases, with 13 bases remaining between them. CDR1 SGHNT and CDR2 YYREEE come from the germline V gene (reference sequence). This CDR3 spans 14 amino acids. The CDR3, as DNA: TGTGCCAGCAGCTCGACCCTTGGGAGCTATGGCTACACCTTC. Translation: CASSSTLGSYGYTF.

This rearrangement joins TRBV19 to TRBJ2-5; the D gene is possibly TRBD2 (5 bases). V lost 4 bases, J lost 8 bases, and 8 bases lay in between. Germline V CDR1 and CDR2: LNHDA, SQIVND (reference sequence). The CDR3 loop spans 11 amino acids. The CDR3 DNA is TGTGCCAGTAGTAGGGAGAGTACCCAGTACTTC. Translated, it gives CASSRESTQYF.

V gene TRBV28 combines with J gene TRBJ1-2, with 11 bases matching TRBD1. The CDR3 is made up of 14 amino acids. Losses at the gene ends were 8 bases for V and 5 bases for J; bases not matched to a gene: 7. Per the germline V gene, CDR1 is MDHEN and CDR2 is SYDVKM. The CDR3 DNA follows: TGTGCCAGCCGCACTGGACAGGGGGCGTATGGCTACACCTTC. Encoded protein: CASRTGQGAYGYTF.

CDR3 amino acids: CASSWDSIYEQYF. CDR3 DNA: TGTGCCAGCAGTTGGGACAGCATTTACGAGCAGTACTTC. The rearrangement joins TRBV12-3 or TRBV12-4 to TRBJ2-7; 7 bases agree with TRBD1. V was clipped by 4 bases and J by 4 bases; unmatched bases: 4. This CDR3 spans 13 amino acids.

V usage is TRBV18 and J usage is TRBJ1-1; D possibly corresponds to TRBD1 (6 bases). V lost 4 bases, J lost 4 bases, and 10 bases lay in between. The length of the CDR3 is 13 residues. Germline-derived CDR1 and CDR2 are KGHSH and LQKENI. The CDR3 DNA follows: TGTGCCAGCTCACGGACAGCCAGCACTGAAGCTTTCTTT. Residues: CASSRTASTEAFF.

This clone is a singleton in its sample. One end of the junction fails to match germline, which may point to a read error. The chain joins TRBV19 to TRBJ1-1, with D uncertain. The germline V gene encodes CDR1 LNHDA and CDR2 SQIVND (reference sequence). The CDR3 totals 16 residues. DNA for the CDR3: TGTGCCAGTAGTGTAGAAAGCCGGGTGCCGTACACTGAAGCTTTCTTT. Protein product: CASSVESRVPYTEAFF.

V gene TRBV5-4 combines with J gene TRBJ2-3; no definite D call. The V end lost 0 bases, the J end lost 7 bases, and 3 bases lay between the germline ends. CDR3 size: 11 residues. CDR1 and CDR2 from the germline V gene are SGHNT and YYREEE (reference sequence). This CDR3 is CASSLVNTQYF. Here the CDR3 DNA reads TGTGCCAGCAGCTTGGTAAATACGCAGTATTTT.

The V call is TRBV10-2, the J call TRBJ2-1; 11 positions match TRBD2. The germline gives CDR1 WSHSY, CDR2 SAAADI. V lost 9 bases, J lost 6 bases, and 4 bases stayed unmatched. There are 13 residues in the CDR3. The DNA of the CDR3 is TGCGCCAGACGACTAGCGGGGTCCAATGAGCAGTTCTTC. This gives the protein CARRLAGSNEQFF.

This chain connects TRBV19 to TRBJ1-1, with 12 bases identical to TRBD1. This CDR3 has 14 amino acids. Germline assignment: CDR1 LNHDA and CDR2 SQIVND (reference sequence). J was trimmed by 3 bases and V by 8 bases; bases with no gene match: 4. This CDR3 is CASGTGGSDTEAFF. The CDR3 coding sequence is TGTGCCAGTGGGACAGGGGGCTCTGACACTGAAGCTTTCTTT.

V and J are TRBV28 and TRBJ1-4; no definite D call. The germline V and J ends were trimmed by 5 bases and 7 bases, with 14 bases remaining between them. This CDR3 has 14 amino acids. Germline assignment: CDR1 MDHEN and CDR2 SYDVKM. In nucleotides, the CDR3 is TGTGCCAGCAGTCAGCAGGAGGGATTTGAAAAACTGTTTTTT. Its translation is CASSQQEGFEKLFF.

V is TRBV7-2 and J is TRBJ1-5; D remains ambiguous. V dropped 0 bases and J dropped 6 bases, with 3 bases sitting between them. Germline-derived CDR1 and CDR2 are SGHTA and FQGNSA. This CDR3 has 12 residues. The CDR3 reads CASSLAGQPQHF. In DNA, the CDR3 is TGTGCCAGCAGCTTAGCCGGTCAGCCCCAGCATTTT.

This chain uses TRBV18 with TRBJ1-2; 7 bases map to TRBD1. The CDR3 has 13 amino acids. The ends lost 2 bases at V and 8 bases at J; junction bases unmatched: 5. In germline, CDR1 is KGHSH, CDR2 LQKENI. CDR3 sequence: CASSPSEGQGYTF. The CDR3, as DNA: TGTGCCAGCTCACCATCGGAGGGACAGGGCTACACCTTC.

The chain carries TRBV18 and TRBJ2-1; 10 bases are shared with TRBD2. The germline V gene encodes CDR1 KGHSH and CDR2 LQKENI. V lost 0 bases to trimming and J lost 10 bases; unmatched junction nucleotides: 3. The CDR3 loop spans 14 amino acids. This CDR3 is CASSPPSSGREQFF. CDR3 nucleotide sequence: TGTGCCAGCTCACCACCGAGTAGCGGGAGGGAGCAGTTCTTC.